Below, 15 T cell receptor beta chains from the same sample are listed, as sequenced in a study of blood T cell repertoires in COVID-19. Produced via immunoSEQ multiplex PCR; TCRdb's table is partial and in-frame only. The table shows about 130,000 clones, with 65% to 85% occurring only once. Sequences were obtained from peripheral blood. These receptor sequences come from a man aged 25-45 years with COVID-19, enrolled during active disease.

V usage is TRBV11-3 and J usage is TRBJ1-4, with D possibly TRBD1 on 6 matching bases. V lost 5 bases, J lost 1 base, and 11 bases lay in between. The V gene's germline CDR1 is SGHNT and CDR2 YENEEA. The CDR3 has 15 amino acids. Here the CDR3 reads CASSPRGQTNEKLFF. The CDR3, as DNA: TGTGCCAGCAGCCCGAGGGGACAAACTAATGAAAAACTGTTTTTT.

V and J are TRBV7-3 and TRBJ2-1; 9 bases agree with TRBD1. Unmatched junction bases numbered 9, after V lost 5 bases and J lost 7 bases. The CDR3 sequence is 15 residues long. The germline V gene has CDR1 SGHTA and CDR2 FQGTGA. In DNA, the CDR3 is TGTGCCAGCAGCACTTGGACAGGGGAGGAGAATGAGCAGTTCTTC. It specifies CASSTWTGEENEQFF.

The rearrangement uses TRBV5-1 and TRBJ1-1; D uncertain. The germline V and J ends were trimmed by 0 bases and 4 bases, with 19 bases remaining between them. The CDR3 length is 17 residues. The germline V gene has CDR1 SGHRS and CDR2 YFSETQ. The CDR3 spells CASSLALGRGGLTEAFF. The CDR3 DNA reads TGCGCCAGCAGCTTGGCGTTGGGGAGAGGTGGGCTCACTGAAGCTTTCTTT.

V usage is TRBV30 and J usage is TRBJ1-3, with D maybe TRBD1 (5 bases). Germline V gene data show CDR1 as GTSNPN and CDR2 as SVGIG (reference sequence). Trimming shortened V by 0 bases and J by 4 bases, and 10 bases separated the two germline ends. This CDR3 has 14 residues. CDR3 protein: CAWSVGVSGNTIYF. DNA for the CDR3: TGTGCCTGGAGTGTAGGGGTTTCGGGAAACACCATATATTTT.

The count of this clone is one. This chain links TRBV21-1 with TRBJ1-1. TRBV21-1 is labeled a pseudogene. The CDR3 is 15 amino acids. CDR3 loop: CASSKGGGENTEAFF. CDR3 bases: TGTGCCAGCAGCAAAGGTGGAGGGGAGAACACTGAAGCTTTCTTT.

This chain links TRBV3-1 (or the pseudogene TRBV3-2) with TRBJ1-1; D might be TRBD1 (5 bases). The length of the CDR3 is 14 residues. CDR1 is LGHDT and CDR2 is YNNKEL in the germline V gene (reference sequence). Trimming shortened V by 0 bases and J by 4 bases, and 9 bases separated the two germline ends. The CDR3 reads CASSQDGGGTEAFF. DNA of the CDR3: TGTGCCAGCAGCCAAGATGGGGGGGGCACTGAAGCTTTCTTT.

The genes are TRBV19 and TRBJ1-2; D gene unclear. Germline CDR1 and CDR2: LNHDA and SQIVND (reference sequence). V shed 4 bases and J shed 7 bases, with 19 bases lying between them. This CDR3 contains 15 residues. CDR3 bases: TGTGCCAGTAGTAGACCCATCTGGACTAAAGGTGGCTACACCTTC. This sequence encodes CASSRPIWTKGGYTF.

This chain uses TRBV18 with TRBJ2-5, with 8 positions matching TRBD1. This CDR3 has 15 amino acids. The J segment lost 2 bases and the V segment lost 5 bases, leaving 7 bases of the junction unmatched. Germline V lookup: CDR1 KGHSH, CDR2 LQKENI. The chain's CDR3 is CASSTGTGVQETQYF. CDR3 coding DNA: TGTGCCAGCTCAACCGGGACAGGTGTACAAGAGACCCAGTACTTC. The variable domain in full, completed from reference TRBV18 and TRBJ2-5, reads NAGVMQNPRHLVRRRGQEARLRCSPMKGHSHVYWYRQLPEEGLKFMVYLQKENIIDESGMPKERFSAEFPKEGPSILRIQQVVRGDSAAYFCASSTGTGVQETQYFGPGTRLLVL.

V is TRBV18 and J is TRBJ2-5; 7 nucleotides align to TRBD1. Germline lookup yields CDR1 KGHSH and CDR2 LQKENI. V trimming: 0 bases; J trimming: 4 bases; junction bases outside the gene matches: 11. CDR3 length equals 17 residues. The CDR3 protein is CASSPPGSTGRGETQYF. The CDR3 nucleotides read TGTGCCAGCTCACCACCCGGGTCGACAGGGAGAGGAGAGACCCAGTACTTC.

This clone was detected a few times. V and J are TRBV11-2 and TRBJ2-7, with TRBD2 matching 11 bases. Germline values: CDR1 SGHAT, CDR2 FQNNGV. V dropped 6 bases and J dropped 3; count of bases not matched to a gene: 7. The CDR3 contains 15 residues. The CDR3 loop is CASRRLAGRVYEQYF. The CDR3 DNA sequence: TGTGCCAGCAGACGACTAGCGGGGAGAGTCTACGAGCAGTACTTC.

The chain is built from TRBV12-3 or TRBV12-4 and TRBJ2-7, with D unclear. V was pared by 3 bases and J by 0 bases, with 6 bases between. There are 13 residues in the CDR3. The CDR3 sequence is CASSLTDSYEQYF. CDR3 sequence (DNA): TGTGCCAGCAGTTTGACTGACTCCTACGAGCAGTACTTC.

The chain couples TRBV7-9 to TRBJ1-1; tentative D call: TRBD1 (6 bases). V lost 5 bases and J 5 bases, leaving 18 bases between the germline ends. Germline V gene data show CDR1 as SEHNR and CDR2 as FQNEAQ (reference sequence). This CDR3 has 15 amino acids. The CDR3 DNA reads TGTGCCAGCAGCCCGACGGGGGGGGCCTTAACTGAAGCTTTCTTT. It codes for CASSPTGGALTEAFF.

This chain uses TRBV6-5 with TRBJ1-3, with D uncertain. The CDR3 sequence is 14 residues long. V was cut by 6 bases and J by 2 bases, with 11 bases left in between. CDR1 and CDR2 (germline): MNHEY, SVGAGI. CDR3 DNA sequence: TGTGCCAGCAGACCGGACTTAACTGGAAACACCATATATTTT. It codes for CASRPDLTGNTIYF.

The gene calls are TRBV12-5 and TRBJ2-1; 7 nucleotides match TRBD2. Germline assignment: CDR1 LGHNT and CDR2 FRNRAP. This CDR3 is built from 17 residues. The V and J ends lost 5 bases and 4 bases, in that order; junction bases with no gene match: 14. CDR3 residues: CASGARGASGVYNEQFF. CDR3 coding DNA: TGTGCTAGTGGTGCCCGGGGAGCTAGCGGAGTTTACAATGAGCAGTTCTTC.

DNA for the CDR3: TGTGCCAGCAGGCCTCCTCCCGGGAGCTCCTACAATGAGCAGTTCTTC. It specifies CASRPPPGSSYNEQFF. This chain links TRBV28 with TRBJ2-1; weak D call: TRBD2 (6 bases). The germline V gene encodes CDR1 MDHEN and CDR2 SYDVKM. This CDR3 has 16 residues. The V and J ends lost 6 bases and 0 bases respectively, with 15 bases between them.